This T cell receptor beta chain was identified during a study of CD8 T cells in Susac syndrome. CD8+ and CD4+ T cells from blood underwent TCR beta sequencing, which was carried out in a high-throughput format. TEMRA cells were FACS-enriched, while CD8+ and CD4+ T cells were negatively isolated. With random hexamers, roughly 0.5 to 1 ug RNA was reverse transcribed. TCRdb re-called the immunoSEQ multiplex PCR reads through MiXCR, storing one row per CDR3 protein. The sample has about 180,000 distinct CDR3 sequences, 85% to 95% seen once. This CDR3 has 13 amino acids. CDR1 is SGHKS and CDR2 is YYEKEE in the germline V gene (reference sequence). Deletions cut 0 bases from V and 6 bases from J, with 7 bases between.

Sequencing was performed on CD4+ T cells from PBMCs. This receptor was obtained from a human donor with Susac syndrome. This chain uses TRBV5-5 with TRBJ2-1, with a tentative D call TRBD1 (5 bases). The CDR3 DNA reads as TGTGCCAGCAGCTTGGTGCAGGGCAATGAGCAGTTCTTC. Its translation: CASSLVQGNEQFF.